This T cell receptor beta chain was retrieved from a study of T-cell reconstitution after alpha-beta-depleted transplantation in children. Researchers prepared the TCRbeta library using unique molecular identifiers, the study reports. TCRdb independently ran MiXCR on the PCR reads; one entry per CDR3 protein. This table holds around 680,000 distinct CDR3 sequences, 16% found once. J gave up 1 base and V 7 bases, and 3 bases lay outside the gene matches. This CDR3 comprises 13 residues. The germline V gene encodes CDR1 DFQATT and CDR2 SNEGSKA (reference sequence). V and J are TRBV20-1 and TRBJ2-1; TRBD2 agrees at 8 bases. This receptor was identified in a human donor who donated a stem cell graft to a child with acute myeloid leukemia. This sample comprised PBMCs from the stem cell graft donor, obtained from the stem cell graft. CDR3 region: CSVPGGSYNEQFF. The CDR3 coding sequence is TGCAGTGTGCCGGGAGGGTCCTACAATGAGCAGTTCTTC.